These T cell receptor beta chains were read from a single sample in a study of blood T cell repertoires in COVID-19. Clones were sequenced by immunoSEQ multiplex PCR, and TCRdb holds only the in-frame ones, with some missing. The sample has around 250,000 clones, roughly 85% seen once. The sample consisted of peripheral blood. The receptors were gathered from a woman under 30 with acute or convalescent COVID-19. Each CDR3 is given with its conserved first and last residue. A D gene is named only where the DNA matches it firmly. The size entry is marked missing in some rows and otherwise reads once, few, many or a size class.

v_call: TRBV4-3
d_call: TRBD1
clone_size: .
j_call: TRBJ2-3
cdr3_aa: CASSQRGTGGFADTQYF
cdr3_nt: TGCGCCAGCTCGCAAAGAGGGACAGGGGGCTTCGCAGATACGCAGTATTTT

v_call: TRBV5-1
d_call: .
clone_size: .
j_call: TRBJ2-7
cdr3_aa: CASSLDYREQYF
cdr3_nt: TGCGCCAGCAGCTTGGACTACCGCGAGCAGTACTTC

v_call: TRBV9
d_call: TRBD1
clone_size: .
j_call: TRBJ1-6
cdr3_aa: CASSPTWTGPNSPLHF
cdr3_nt: TGTGCCAGCAGCCCGACTTGGACAGGACCAAATTCACCCCTCCACTTT

v_call: TRBV6-5
d_call: TRBD2
clone_size: .
j_call: TRBJ2-1
cdr3_aa: CASSYMLAASYNEQFF
cdr3_nt: TGTGCCAGCAGTTACATGCTAGCGGCCTCCTACAATGAGCAGTTCTTC

v_call: TRBV5-1
d_call: TRBD2
clone_size: once
j_call: TRBJ2-7
cdr3_aa: CASSLAGGANEQYF
cdr3_nt: TGCGCCAGCAGCTTGGCCGGGGGGGCTAACGAGCAGTACTTC

v_call: TRBV18
d_call: TRBD2
clone_size: .
j_call: TRBJ2-3
cdr3_aa: CASSLAGYTDTQYF
cdr3_nt: TGTGCCAGCTCACTAGCGGGATACACAGATACGCAGTATTTT

v_call: TRBV5-4
d_call: TRBD2
clone_size: once
j_call: TRBJ2-7
cdr3_aa: CASSLVGTSGRAHRWEQYF
cdr3_nt: TGTGCCAGCAGCTTGGTGGGGACTAGCGGGAGGGCCCATAGATGGGAGCAGTACTTC

v_call: TRBV10-2
d_call: .
clone_size: .
j_call: TRBJ2-7
cdr3_aa: CASSDRWGVYEQYF
cdr3_nt: TGCGCCAGCTCGGATCGTTGGGGGGTCTACGAGCAGTACTTC

v_call: TRBV19
d_call: .
clone_size: .
j_call: TRBJ1-1
cdr3_aa: CASSIENSMNTEAFF
cdr3_nt: TGTGCCAGTAGTATAGAGAACAGTATGAACACTGAAGCTTTCTTT

v_call: TRBV14
d_call: .
clone_size: .
j_call: TRBJ2-2
cdr3_aa: CASSQDLTNTGELFF
cdr3_nt: TGTGCCAGCAGCCAAGATCTGACTAACACCGGGGAGCTGTTTTTT

v_call: TRBV19
d_call: TRBD2
clone_size: .
j_call: TRBJ2-1
cdr3_aa: CASNLLAGSYNEQFF
cdr3_nt: TGTGCCAGTAATCTGCTAGCGGGATCCTACAATGAGCAGTTCTTC

v_call: TRBV2
d_call: TRBD1
clone_size: .
j_call: TRBJ2-7
cdr3_aa: CASNPGQGSYEQYF
cdr3_nt: TGTGCCAGCAATCCGGGACAGGGGTCTTACGAGCAGTACTTC

v_call: TRBV5-1
d_call: .
clone_size: .
j_call: TRBJ1-3
cdr3_aa: CASSFNPGLTGNTIYF
cdr3_nt: TGCGCCAGCAGCTTCAATCCGGGACTAACTGGAAACACCATATATTTT

v_call: TRBV29-1
d_call: TRBD2
clone_size: .
j_call: TRBJ2-3
cdr3_aa: CSATTGLAGRSTDTQYF
cdr3_nt: TGCAGCGCGACCACGGGACTAGCGGGACGAAGCACAGATACGCAGTATTTT

v_call: TRBV6-5
d_call: TRBD1
clone_size: .
j_call: TRBJ1-2
cdr3_aa: CASRQTGGSLGYTF
cdr3_nt: TGTGCCAGCAGACAGACAGGGGGCTCCCTCGGCTACACCTTC

v_call: TRBV30
d_call: TRBD2
clone_size: .
j_call: TRBJ2-5
cdr3_aa: CAWSVKVSGRDCQYF
cdr3_nt: TGTGCCTGGAGTGTTAAGGTTAGCGGGAGAGATTGCCAGTACTTC

v_call: TRBV7-6
d_call: .
clone_size: .
j_call: TRBJ2-5
cdr3_aa: CASSPRSQGIVRQTQYF
cdr3_nt: TGTGCCAGCAGCCCCCGATCCCAGGGAATCGTGCGACAGACCCAGTACTTC

v_call: TRBV19
d_call: TRBD2
clone_size: .
j_call: TRBJ2-1
cdr3_aa: CASRPSGDYNEQFF
cdr3_nt: TGTGCCAGTAGACCCAGCGGGGACTACAATGAGCAGTTCTTC

v_call: TRBV11-2
d_call: TRBD2
clone_size: .
j_call: TRBJ2-3
cdr3_aa: CASSLKTSPYDTQYF
cdr3_nt: TGTGCCAGCAGCCTGAAGACTAGCCCGTACGATACGCAGTATTTT

v_call: TRBV4-1
d_call: TRBD1
clone_size: .
j_call: TRBJ2-5
cdr3_aa: CASSPGQGAPQETQYF
cdr3_nt: TGCGCCAGCAGCCCGGGACAGGGGGCGCCCCAAGAGACCCAGTACTTC

v_call: TRBV6-5
d_call: TRBD1
clone_size: few
j_call: TRBJ1-1
cdr3_aa: CASLRQGATEAFF
cdr3_nt: TGTGCCAGCCTGAGACAGGGGGCTACTGAAGCTTTCTTT

v_call: TRBV9
d_call: TRBD1
clone_size: .
j_call: TRBJ2-1
cdr3_aa: CASSTPGQGSDEQFF
cdr3_nt: TGTGCCAGCAGCACCCCAGGACAGGGGAGCGATGAGCAGTTCTTC

v_call: TRBV7-2
d_call: .
clone_size: .
j_call: TRBJ2-5
cdr3_aa: CASSPGLTGPGETQYF
cdr3_nt: TGTGCCAGCAGCCCTGGTCTTACCGGCCCGGGAGAGACCCAGTACTTC

v_call: TRBV7-9
d_call: TRBD1
clone_size: .
j_call: TRBJ2-1
cdr3_aa: CASSSGTGPYNEQFF
cdr3_nt: TGTGCCAGCAGCTCGGGGACAGGCCCTTACAATGAGCAGTTCTTC

v_call: TRBV29-1
d_call: .
clone_size: .
j_call: TRBJ1-1
cdr3_aa: CSVLSDMNTEAFF
cdr3_nt: TGCAGCGTTCTATCCGACATGAACACTGAAGCTTTCTTT

v_call: TRBV13
d_call: .
clone_size: .
j_call: TRBJ2-7
cdr3_aa: CASSLSATVTSSYEQYF
cdr3_nt: TGTGCCAGCAGCTTATCCGCGACAGTAACCTCCTCCTACGAGCAGTACTTC

v_call: TRBV19
d_call: .
clone_size: .
j_call: TRBJ1-1
cdr3_aa: CASSIDRDTEAFF
cdr3_nt: TGTGCCAGTAGTATAGACAGGGACACTGAAGCTTTCTTT

v_call: TRBV6-5
d_call: .
clone_size: few
j_call: TRBJ2-5
cdr3_aa: CASSYSIRVETQYF
cdr3_nt: TGTGCCAGCAGTTACTCAATCCGGGTTGAGACCCAGTACTTC

v_call: TRBV19
d_call: TRBD1
clone_size: .
j_call: TRBJ2-5
cdr3_aa: CASRSGTGRETQYF
cdr3_nt: TGTGCCAGTAGATCCGGGACAGGGCGGGAGACCCAGTACTTC

v_call: TRBV19
d_call: TRBD1
clone_size: .
j_call: TRBJ2-5
cdr3_aa: CASNDRGQETQYF
cdr3_nt: TGTGCCAGTAACGACAGGGGGCAAGAGACCCAGTACTTC

v_call: TRBV4-3
d_call: .
clone_size: .
j_call: TRBJ1-2
cdr3_aa: CASSQVILSDGYTF
cdr3_nt: TGCGCCAGCAGCCAAGTTATTCTGAGCGATGGCTACACCTTC

v_call: TRBV3-1/TRBV3-2
d_call: TRBD2
clone_size: few
j_call: TRBJ2-7
cdr3_aa: CASSLAGGQYEQYF
cdr3_nt: TGTGCCAGCAGCCTAGCGGGAGGGCAATACGAGCAGTACTTC

v_call: TRBV5-1
d_call: TRBD2
clone_size: .
j_call: TRBJ2-1
cdr3_aa: CASRAGTSGSHEQFF
cdr3_nt: TGCGCCAGCAGGGCCGGGACTAGCGGGAGTCATGAGCAGTTCTTC

v_call: TRBV6-2/TRBV6-3
d_call: TRBD1
clone_size: .
j_call: TRBJ1-5
cdr3_aa: CASSYDEDRGDNQPQHF
cdr3_nt: TGTGCCAGCAGTTACGATGAAGACAGGGGGGACAATCAGCCCCAGCATTTT

v_call: TRBV30
d_call: .
clone_size: .
j_call: TRBJ2-7
cdr3_aa: CAWSVGDYEQYF
cdr3_nt: TGTGCCTGGAGTGTTGGAGATTACGAGCAGTACTTC

v_call: TRBV28
d_call: TRBD1
clone_size: .
j_call: TRBJ1-2
cdr3_aa: CASSLTGGASLYGYTF
cdr3_nt: TGTGCCAGCAGTCTGACAGGGGGCGCGTCACTCTATGGCTACACCTTC

v_call: TRBV10-2
d_call: TRBD1
clone_size: .
j_call: TRBJ1-2
cdr3_aa: CASRGDRAANYGYTF
cdr3_nt: TGCGCCAGCAGGGGGGACAGGGCGGCTAACTATGGCTACACCTTC

v_call: TRBV28
d_call: .
clone_size: .
j_call: TRBJ1-1
cdr3_aa: CASSSPPGGATEAFF
cdr3_nt: TGTGCCAGCAGTTCCCCCCCGGGGGGCGCGACTGAAGCTTTCTTT

v_call: TRBV11-2
d_call: .
clone_size: .
j_call: TRBJ1-1
cdr3_aa: CASSPQANTEAFF
cdr3_nt: TGTGCCAGCAGCCCCCAGGCGAACACTGAAGCTTTCTTT

v_call: TRBV28
d_call: .
clone_size: .
j_call: TRBJ1-2
cdr3_aa: CASSFGGEAPNYGYTF
cdr3_nt: TGTGCCAGCAGTTTCGGGGGGGAAGCCCCTAACTATGGCTACACCTTC

v_call: TRBV6-2/TRBV6-3
d_call: TRBD2
clone_size: few
j_call: TRBJ2-2
cdr3_aa: CASSPQSWEGLTGELFF
cdr3_nt: TGTGCCAGCAGTCCCCAGAGTTGGGAGGGCCTAACCGGGGAGCTGTTTTTT

v_call: TRBV7-9
d_call: TRBD1
clone_size: .
j_call: TRBJ2-7
cdr3_aa: CASSTPQDRSRAAYEQYF
cdr3_nt: TGTGCCAGCAGCACCCCGCAGGACAGGTCCCGCGCGGCATACGAGCAGTACTTC

v_call: TRBV5-8
d_call: TRBD2
clone_size: few
j_call: TRBJ2-1
cdr3_aa: CASSPSGRVLDEQFF
cdr3_nt: TGTGCCAGCAGCCCGAGCGGGAGGGTCTTAGATGAGCAGTTCTTC

v_call: TRBV7-9
d_call: TRBD1
clone_size: .
j_call: TRBJ1-5
cdr3_aa: CASSFTGVDQPQHF
cdr3_nt: TGTGCCAGCAGCTTTACAGGGGTGGATCAGCCCCAGCATTTT

v_call: TRBV25-1
d_call: TRBD2
clone_size: .
j_call: TRBJ2-1
cdr3_aa: CASSDTSGSASYNEQFF
cdr3_nt: TGTGCCAGCAGTGACACTAGCGGGAGCGCCTCCTACAATGAGCAGTTCTTC

v_call: TRBV27
d_call: .
clone_size: .
j_call: TRBJ1-1
cdr3_aa: CASSLSRGTEAFF
cdr3_nt: TGTGCCAGCAGTTTAAGTCGAGGGACTGAAGCTTTCTTT

v_call: TRBV19
d_call: TRBD1
clone_size: .
j_call: TRBJ1-5
cdr3_aa: CASSPPSGTGVINQPQHF
cdr3_nt: TGTGCCAGTAGCCCCCCCTCCGGGACAGGGGTTATCAATCAGCCCCAGCATTTT

v_call: TRBV18
d_call: .
clone_size: .
j_call: TRBJ1-2
cdr3_aa: CASSLGQPGYGYTF
cdr3_nt: TGTGCCAGCTCACTGGGACAACCGGGGTATGGCTACACCTTC

v_call: TRBV19
d_call: .
clone_size: once
j_call: TRBJ1-2
cdr3_aa: CASAFAHANYGYTF
cdr3_nt: TGTGCCAGTGCGTTTGCGCATGCTAACTATGGCTACACCTTC

v_call: TRBV3-1/TRBV3-2
d_call: .
clone_size: .
j_call: TRBJ1-5
cdr3_aa: CASSQGGGNNQPQHF
cdr3_nt: TGTGCCAGCAGCCAAGGAGGGGGAAACAATCAGCCCCAGCATTTT

v_call: TRBV27
d_call: TRBD2
clone_size: .
j_call: TRBJ2-1
cdr3_aa: CASSSPGGVDEQFF
cdr3_nt: TGTGCCAGCAGTTCTCCCGGGGGGGTTGATGAGCAGTTCTTC

v_call: TRBV3-1/TRBV3-2
d_call: .
clone_size: once
j_call: TRBJ2-6
cdr3_aa: CASSVGGANVLTF
cdr3_nt: TGTGCCAGCAGCGTGGGCGGGGCCAACGTCCTGACTTTC

v_call: TRBV4-3
d_call: .
clone_size: .
j_call: TRBJ2-3
cdr3_aa: CASSQDWPGIGADTQYF
cdr3_nt: TGCGCCAGCAGCCAAGATTGGCCGGGAATCGGTGCAGATACGCAGTATTTT

v_call: TRBV14
d_call: TRBD2
clone_size: once
j_call: TRBJ2-1
cdr3_aa: CASSPWTSGRNNEQFF
cdr3_nt: TGTGCCAGCAGTCCTTGGACTAGCGGGAGGAATAATGAGCAGTTCTTC

v_call: TRBV18
d_call: .
clone_size: .
j_call: TRBJ1-2
cdr3_aa: CASSASPSGYGYTF
cdr3_nt: TGTGCCAGCTCCGCCTCACCCAGCGGCTATGGCTACACCTTC

v_call: TRBV9
d_call: TRBD2
clone_size: .
j_call: TRBJ2-3
cdr3_aa: CASSSSGSADTQYF
cdr3_nt: TGTGCCAGCAGCTCGAGCGGGAGCGCAGATACGCAGTATTTT

v_call: TRBV5-1
d_call: .
clone_size: once
j_call: TRBJ1-1
cdr3_aa: CASSLGYLRDTEAFF
cdr3_nt: TGCGCCAGCAGCCTGGGATATCTCCGGGACACTGAAGCTTTCTTT